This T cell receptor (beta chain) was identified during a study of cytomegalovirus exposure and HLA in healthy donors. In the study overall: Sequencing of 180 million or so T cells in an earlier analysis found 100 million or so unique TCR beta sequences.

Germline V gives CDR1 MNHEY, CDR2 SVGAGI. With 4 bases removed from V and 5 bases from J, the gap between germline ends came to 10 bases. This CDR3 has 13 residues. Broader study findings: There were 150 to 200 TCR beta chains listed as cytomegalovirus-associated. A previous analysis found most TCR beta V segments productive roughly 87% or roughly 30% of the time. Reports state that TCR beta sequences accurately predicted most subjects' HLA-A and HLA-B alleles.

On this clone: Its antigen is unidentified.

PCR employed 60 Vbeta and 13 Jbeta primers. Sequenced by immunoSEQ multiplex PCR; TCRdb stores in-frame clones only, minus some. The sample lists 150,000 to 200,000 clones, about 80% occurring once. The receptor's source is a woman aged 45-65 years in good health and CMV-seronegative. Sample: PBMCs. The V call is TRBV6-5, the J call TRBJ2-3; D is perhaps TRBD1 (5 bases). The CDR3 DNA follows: TGTGCCAGCAGTTGGCGACAGCAAGATACGCAGTATTTT. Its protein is CASSWRQQDTQYF.